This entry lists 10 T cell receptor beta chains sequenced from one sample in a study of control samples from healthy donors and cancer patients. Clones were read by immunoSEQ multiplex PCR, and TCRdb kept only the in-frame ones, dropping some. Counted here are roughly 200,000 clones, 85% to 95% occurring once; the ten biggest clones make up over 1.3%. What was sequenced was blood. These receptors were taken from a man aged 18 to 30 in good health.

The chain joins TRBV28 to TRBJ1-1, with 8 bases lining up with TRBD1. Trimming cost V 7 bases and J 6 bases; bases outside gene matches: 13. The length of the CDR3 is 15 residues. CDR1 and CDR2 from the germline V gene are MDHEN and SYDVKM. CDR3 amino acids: CASNTRQGKGSEAFF. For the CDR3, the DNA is TGTGCCAGCAACACCCGACAGGGGAAAGGCTCTGAAGCTTTCTTT.

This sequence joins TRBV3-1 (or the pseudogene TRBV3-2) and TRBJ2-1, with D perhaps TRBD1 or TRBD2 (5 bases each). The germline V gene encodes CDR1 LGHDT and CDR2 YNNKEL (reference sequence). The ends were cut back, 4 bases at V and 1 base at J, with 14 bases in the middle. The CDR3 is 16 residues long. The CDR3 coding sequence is TGTGCCAGCAGCCCCTCCGGGACGGCTTCCTACAATGAGCAGTTCTTC. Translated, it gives CASSPSGTASYNEQFF.

The chain's CDR3 is CATSRDRHAGSYGYTF. DNA for the CDR3: TGTGCCACCAGCAGAGATAGGCACGCAGGTTCGTATGGCTACACCTTC. This chain links TRBV15 with TRBJ1-2; no reliable D call. This CDR3 comprises 16 residues. Germline V gene sequence: CDR1 LNHNV, CDR2 YYDKDF (reference sequence). V shed 0 bases and J shed 5 bases, with 16 bases lying between them.

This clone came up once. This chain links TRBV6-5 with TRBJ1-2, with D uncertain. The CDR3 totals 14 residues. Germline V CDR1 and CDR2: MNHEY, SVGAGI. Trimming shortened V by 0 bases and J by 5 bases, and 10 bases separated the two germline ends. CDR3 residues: CASSYSRAVYGYTF. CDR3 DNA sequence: TGTGCCAGCAGTTACTCGAGGGCGGTTTATGGCTACACCTTC.

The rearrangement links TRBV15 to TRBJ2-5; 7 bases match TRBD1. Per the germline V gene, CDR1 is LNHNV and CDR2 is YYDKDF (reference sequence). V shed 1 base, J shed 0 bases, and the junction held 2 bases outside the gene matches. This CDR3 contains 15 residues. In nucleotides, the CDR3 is TGTGCCACCAGCAGAGGGGGACAGTACCAAGAGACCCAGTACTTC. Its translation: CATSRGGQYQETQYF.

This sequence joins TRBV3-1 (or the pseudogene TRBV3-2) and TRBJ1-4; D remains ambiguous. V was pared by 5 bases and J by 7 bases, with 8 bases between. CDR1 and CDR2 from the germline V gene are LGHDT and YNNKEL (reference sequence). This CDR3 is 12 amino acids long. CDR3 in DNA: TGTGCCAGCAGCTTGGCTTCTGAAAAACTGTTTTTT. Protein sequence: CASSLASEKLFF.

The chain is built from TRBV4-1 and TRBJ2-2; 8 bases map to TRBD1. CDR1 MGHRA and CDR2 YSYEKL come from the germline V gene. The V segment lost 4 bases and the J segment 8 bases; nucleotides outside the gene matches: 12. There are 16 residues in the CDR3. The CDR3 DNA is TGCGCCAGCAGCCTCTCGATACAGGGGGTCGGAGGGGAGCTGTTTTTT. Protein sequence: CASSLSIQGVGGELFF.

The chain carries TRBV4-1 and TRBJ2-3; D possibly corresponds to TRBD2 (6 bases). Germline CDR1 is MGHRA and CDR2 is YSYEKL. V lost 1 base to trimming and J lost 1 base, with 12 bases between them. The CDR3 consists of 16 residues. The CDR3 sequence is CASSQGLGGGTDTQYF. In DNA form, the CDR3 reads TGCGCCAGCAGCCAAGGCCTGGGCGGGGGCACAGATACGCAGTATTTT.

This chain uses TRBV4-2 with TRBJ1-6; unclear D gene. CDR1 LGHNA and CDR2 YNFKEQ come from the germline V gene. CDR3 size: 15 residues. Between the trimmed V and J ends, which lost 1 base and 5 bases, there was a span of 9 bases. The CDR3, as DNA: TGTGCCAGCAGCCAAGTGCAGGAGAATAATTCACCCCTCCACTTT. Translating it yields CASSQVQENNSPLHF.

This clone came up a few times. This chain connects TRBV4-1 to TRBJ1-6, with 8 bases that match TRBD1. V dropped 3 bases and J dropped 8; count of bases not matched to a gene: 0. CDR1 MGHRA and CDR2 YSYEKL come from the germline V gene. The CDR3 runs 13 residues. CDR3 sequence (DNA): TGCGCCAGCAGCCAGGGACAGGATTCACCCCTCCACTTT. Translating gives CASSQGQDSPLHF.